One and the same sample provided the 7 T cell receptor beta chains below, sequenced in a study of beta chain features in type 1 diabetes. Study outcomes and limitations: Patients with Type 1 diabetes showed moderately but significantly shorter TCRB CDR3s in all four CD4+ subsets.

These receptors lack a known antigen. The whole isolated RNA underwent reverse transcription, so sequencing captured expressed TCRB transcripts. TCRdb keeps only in-frame clones here, not all; method: immunoSEQ multiplex PCR. The sample holds about 280,000 clones, roughly 15% seen once. Specimen: naive CD4+ T cells from blood. These receptors were taken from a man aged 18 to 29 with type 1 diabetes.

This clone came up a few times. The J gene is TRBJ1-6, the V gene TRBV9; D is ambiguous. CDR3 size: 13 residues. CDR1 SGDLS and CDR2 YYNGEE come from the germline V gene. V lost 3 bases to trimming and J lost 6 bases, with 7 bases between them. The CDR3 region is CASSEQPNSPLHF. For the CDR3, the DNA is TGTGCCAGCAGCGAACAGCCTAATTCACCCCTCCACTTT.

J is TRBJ2-7 and V is TRBV11-3, with a tentative D call TRBD2 (5 bases). The V gene lost 5 bases and the J gene lost 5 bases, with 16 bases spanning the gap. The CDR3 runs to 14 residues. Per the germline V gene, CDR1 is SGHNT and CDR2 is YENEEA. The CDR3 bases are TGTGCCAGCAGCGCACTAGAGTGGGTCCACGAGCAGTACTTC. Its protein product is CASSALEWVHEQYF. Together with reference TRBV11-3 and TRBJ2-7, the CDR3 gives the full variable domain: EAGVVQSPRYKIIEKKQPVAFWCNPISGHNTLYWYLQNLGQGPELLIRYENEEAVDDSQLPKDRFSAERLKGVDSTLKIQPAELGDSAVYLCASSALEWVHEQYFGPGTRLTVT.

This clone has more than one count but fewer than ten. The chain combines TRBV7-2 with TRBJ2-5; D is undetermined. The V end was cut by 5 bases, the J end by 3 bases, with 13 bases between. Per germline, CDR1 SGHTA and CDR2 FQGNSA. The CDR3 is made up of 14 amino acids. The CDR3 nucleotides read TGTGCCAGCAGCCCCTGGGCCAGAGAAGAGACCCAGTACTTC. This sequence encodes CASSPWAREETQYF.

The rearrangement uses TRBV4-3 and TRBJ2-7, with 7 bases aligning to TRBD1. This CDR3 has 14 residues. V gave up 3 bases and J gave up 3 bases; unmatched junction bases: 5. Germline CDR1 is LGHNA and CDR2 is YSLEER. The CDR3 DNA is TGCGCCAGCAGCCATGGGACAGAGGGCTACGAGCAGTACTTC. Its protein product is CASSHGTEGYEQYF.

This chain links TRBV2 with TRBJ1-1, with D possibly TRBD1 on 5 matching bases. Trimming left V 3 bases short and J 3 bases short, with 17 bases between. The CDR3 sequence is 16 residues long. CDR1 is SNHLY, CDR2 FYNNEI, per germline. DNA for the CDR3: TGTGCCAGCAGTGATGGGGGGGGATGGTGGGACACTGAAGCTTTCTTT. Translation: CASSDGGGWWDTEAFF.

This clone was seen a few times. The chain uses TRBV14 and TRBJ1-1, with TRBD1 identical over 10 bases. Germline assignment: CDR1 SGHDN and CDR2 FVKESK. The V gene end was trimmed by 5 bases and the J gene end by 1 base; junction bases not matched to a gene: 4. This CDR3 is built from 15 residues. The CDR3 loop reads CASSWRTGGNTEAFF. The CDR3, as DNA: TGTGCCAGCAGCTGGAGGACAGGGGGGAACACTGAAGCTTTCTTT.

The chain employs TRBV27 and TRBJ1-1; 10 nucleotides align to TRBD1. Germline V gene lookup returns CDR1 MNHEY and CDR2 SMNVEV (reference sequence). The junction had 3 bases not matched to a gene; V was cut back by 6 bases and J by 5 bases. The CDR3 has 13 amino acids. CDR3 region: CASRRTGGTEAFF. DNA of the CDR3: TGTGCCAGCAGGAGGACAGGGGGGACTGAAGCTTTCTTT.